One T cell receptor beta chain is described in this entry. The clone's antigen remains unknown. Per-base qualities were not stored, and no clone one base away is much larger. These data originate in a study of somatic reversion in DOCK8 deficiency (TCRdb year 2020). Describing the broader study: The study compared T cell receptor beta repertoires of DOCK8-deficient patients, DOCK8-revertant patients and healthy volunteers. The study set out to investigate how, in DOCK8 deficiency, somatic reversion of pathogenic DOCK8 variants alters lymphocyte differentiation and function. The DOCK8-deficient patients included in the study had already been reported in previous work. Broader findings and caveats from the paper: Whether whole blood or PBMCs served as the source material for each individual sample was not specified in the methods.

Healthy control blood was obtained from volunteer donors provided by blood services in Australia and France. Genomic DNA for TCR repertoire analysis was extracted from whole blood samples or from PBMCs. The library relied on multiplex PCR. One-step amplicon PCR with EuroClonality-NGS primers was used to generate TRB libraries from approximately 0.09 ug genomic DNA. Sequencing of the TRB amplicons was done on Illumina MiSeq instruments using 2 x 250 bp version 2 chemistry. As for how the authors treated the data: Primary TRB sequence analysis and V(D)J annotation were performed with IMGT/HighV-QUEST. Repertoire diversity and composition were evaluated with VDJtools after removing nonfunctional clones and downsampling for comparisons between samples. The public reads were reprocessed in TCRdb via fastp at Q25 and MiXCR, keeping in-frame beta chains. Each record represents a unique CDR3 protein, reported with the most common genes and DNA among its rows. The V and J calls reflect TCRdb's pipeline rather than the authors' work. This sample is represented by some 2,400 distinct CDR3 sequences; 20% to 30% of them were singletons. The ten most abundant clones make up 9% to 9.5% of the sample.

Including cysteine and phenylalanine, the CDR3 has 15 amino acids. The kept DNA is CDR3 alone, 45 bases in frame from the first base. The germline V gene yields SNHLY for CDR1 and FYNNEI for CDR2. The junction shows trimming of 4 bases on V and 0 bases on J, plus 10 bases between the germline ends. This chain is built from TRBV2 and TRBJ1-3; the D gene assignment is ambiguous. The source material was peripheral blood. The receptor was derived from a human donor in good health. The CDR3 region reads CASSGVGISGNTIYF. The DNA is TGTGCCAGCAGTGGAGTGGGGATCTCTGGAAACACCATATATTTT.